Shown below are 2 T cell receptor beta chains from a single sample sequenced in a study of shared clonotypes between healthy human individuals. Terminally differentiated effector memory CD45RA+ cells were excluded from the naive CD8 cells, which were CD45RO-negative and positively selected for CCR7. Profiled with immunoSEQ multiplex PCR; TCRdb holds only in-frame clones, not every one. The table lists around 2,000,000 clones, roughly 91% of them singletons. The specimen was naive CD8+ T cells from PBMCs. Receptors were obtained from a man aged 18 to 29 in good health. Some clones in this sample may be carry-over from other donors' samples.

The chain recombines TRBV7-8 with TRBJ2-2; the D gene is possibly TRBD2 (6 bases). This CDR3 has 15 amino acids. V lost 1 base to trimming and J lost 1 base, with 7 bases between them. Germline V gene data show CDR1 as SGHVS and CDR2 as FQNEAQ. Written as DNA, the CDR3 is TGTGCCAGCAGCTTAGTCGGGAGGAACACCGGGGAGCTGTTTTTT. The encoded protein is CASSLVGRNTGELFF.

The chain has TRBV27 and TRBJ2-5; TRBD2 matches at 7 bases. CDR1 is MNHEY, CDR2 SMNVEV, per germline (reference sequence). V shed 6 bases and J 5 bases; nucleotides not matched to a gene: 12. The CDR3 length is 15 residues. CDR3 bases: TGTGCCAGCAGGGTCGCGGGAGAAGGTTGGGAGACCCAGTACTTC. Protein: CASRVAGEGWETQYF.